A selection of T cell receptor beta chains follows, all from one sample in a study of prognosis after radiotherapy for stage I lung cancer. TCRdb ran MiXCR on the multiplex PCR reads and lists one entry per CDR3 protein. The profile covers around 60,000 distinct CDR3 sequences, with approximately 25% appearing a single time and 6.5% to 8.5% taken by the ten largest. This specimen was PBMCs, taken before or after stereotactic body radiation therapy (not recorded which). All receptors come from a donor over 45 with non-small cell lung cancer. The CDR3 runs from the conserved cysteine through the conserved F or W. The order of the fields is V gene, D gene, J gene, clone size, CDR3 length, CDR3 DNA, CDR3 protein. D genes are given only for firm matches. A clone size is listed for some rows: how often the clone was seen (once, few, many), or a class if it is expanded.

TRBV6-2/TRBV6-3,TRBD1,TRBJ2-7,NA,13,TGTGCCAGCAAGGAACAGGGGCACTACGATCAGTACTTC,CASKEQGHYDQYF
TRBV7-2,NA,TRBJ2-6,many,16,TGTGCCAGCAGCTTATTGAGGGGCAGTGGGGCCAACGTCCTGACTTTC,CASSLLRGSGANVLTF
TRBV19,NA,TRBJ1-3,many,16,TGTGCCAGCCGCGCTTCTGGGAACTTTTTTGGAAACACCATATATTTT,CASRASGNFFGNTIYF
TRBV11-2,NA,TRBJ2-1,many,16,TGTGCCAGCAGCTTAGCCGGGATATGGCCCTACAATGAGCAGTTCTTC,CASSLAGIWPYNEQFF
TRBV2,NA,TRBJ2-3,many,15,TGTGCCAGCAAGAATTCGTGGCAGGGAAGTCGCACGCAGTATTTT,CASKNSWQGSRTQYF
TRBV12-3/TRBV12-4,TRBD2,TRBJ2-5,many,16,TGTGCCAGCAGTGGGACTAGCGGGGGCCTACAAGAGACCCAGTACTTC,CASSGTSGGLQETQYF
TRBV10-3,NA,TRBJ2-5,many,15,TGTGCCATCAGCAGGGATTTGAGGGGGCAAGAGACCCAGTACTTC,CAISRDLRGQETQYF
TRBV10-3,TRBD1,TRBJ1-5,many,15,TGTGCCATCAGCGGAGGACAGGGGGCTGGTCAGCCCCAGCATTTT,CAISGGQGAGQPQHF
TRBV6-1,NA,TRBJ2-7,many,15,TGTGCCAGCAGCAGGGGTCGAACGACGACCTACGAGCAGTACTTC,CASSRGRTTTYEQYF
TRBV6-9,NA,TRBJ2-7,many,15,TGTGCCAGCAGTTTGGGTGGGCCCGCCGCCTACGAGCAGTACTTC,CASSLGGPAAYEQYF
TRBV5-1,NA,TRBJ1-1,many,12,TGCGCCAGCAGTCAAGGCGGGGATGAAGCTTTCTTT,CASSQGGDEAFF
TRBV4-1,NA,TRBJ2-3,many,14,TGCGCCAGCAGCCAAGTTGACGGGCTAGATACGCAGTATTTT,CASSQVDGLDTQYF
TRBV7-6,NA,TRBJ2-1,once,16,TGTGCCAGCAGCCCGCGGTGTCGTGGGGGAAACAATGAGCAGTTCTTC,CASSPRCRGGNNEQFF
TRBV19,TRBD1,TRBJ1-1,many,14,TGTGCCAGTATGCAGGGGGCTGGGAACACTGAAGCTTTCTTT,CASMQGAGNTEAFF
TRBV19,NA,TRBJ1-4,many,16,TGTGCCAGCAGGGACTTAAGGGAAGCCGGAAGGGAAAAACTGTTTTTT,CASRDLREAGREKLFF
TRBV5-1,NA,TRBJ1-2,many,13,TGCGCCAGCAGCTTGGACGGAAGGGGTGGCTACACCTTC,CASSLDGRGGYTF
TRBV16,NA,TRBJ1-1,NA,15,TGTGCCAGCAGCCGTCTTGACGGGAGTCCGACTGAAGCTTTCTTT,CASSRLDGSPTEAFF
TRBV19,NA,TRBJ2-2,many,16,TGTGCCAGTAGTATAGGATGGGGGACCAACACCGGGGAGCTGTTTTTT,CASSIGWGTNTGELFF
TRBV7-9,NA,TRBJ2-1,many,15,TGTGCCAGCAGCTTGAGACGGGGGCGGGAAAATGAGCAGTTCTTC,CASSLRRGRENEQFF
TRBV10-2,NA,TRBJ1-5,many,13,TGCGCCAGCAGTCCCGGGCTCGGTCAGCCCCAGCATTTT,CASSPGLGQPQHF
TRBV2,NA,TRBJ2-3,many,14,TGTGCCAGCGGAGAGGAGCAGCGGACAGATACGCAGTATTTT,CASGEEQRTDTQYF
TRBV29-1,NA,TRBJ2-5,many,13,TGCAGCGTGCCGGGACCGGTGGTGGAGACCCAGTACTTC,CSVPGPVVETQYF
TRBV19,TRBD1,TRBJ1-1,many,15,TGTGCCAGTAGTATGGGGACAGGGGCGAACACTGAAGCTTTCTTT,CASSMGTGANTEAFF
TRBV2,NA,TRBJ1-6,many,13,TGTGCCAGCACCCCGGACACTAATTCACCCCTCCACTTT,CASTPDTNSPLHF
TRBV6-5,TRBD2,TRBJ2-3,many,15,TGTGCCAGCAGTTATTTTAGCGGGGGGGAAAATACGCAGTATTTT,CASSYFSGGENTQYF
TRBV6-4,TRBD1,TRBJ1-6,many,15,TGTGCCAGCAGCCACGGACAGGGGCAGAGTTCACCCCTCCACTTT,CASSHGQGQSSPLHF
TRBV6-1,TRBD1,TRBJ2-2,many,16,TGTGCCAGCAGTGAACGAGGGGGCCTGAACACCGGGGAGCTGTTTTTT,CASSERGGLNTGELFF
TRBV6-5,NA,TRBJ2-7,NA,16,TGTGCCATCAGTTTCCCCTCAGGGGGGACTTCCTACGAGCAGTACTTC,CAISFPSGGTSYEQYF
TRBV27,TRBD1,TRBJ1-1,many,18,TGTGCCAGCAGCCCCAGGGACAGGGGGCGACGCGGGAACACTGAAGCTTTCTTT,CASSPRDRGRRGNTEAFF
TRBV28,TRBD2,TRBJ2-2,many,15,TGTGCCAGCAGTTTGTGGGGGGGGGTCACCGGGGAGCTGTTTTTT,CASSLWGGVTGELFF
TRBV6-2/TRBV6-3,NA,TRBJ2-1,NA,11,TGTGCCAGCAGTCTGAAAAATGAGAAGTTCTTC,CASSLKNEKFF
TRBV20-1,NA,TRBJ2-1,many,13,TGCAGTGCTAGCAGGGGCGGGGTGAATGAGCAGTTCTTC,CSASRGGVNEQFF
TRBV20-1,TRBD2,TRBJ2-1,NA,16,TGCATTGCCACCGCCCTACTAGCGGGGGTCACTAATGAGCAGTTCTTC,CIATALLAGVTNEQFF
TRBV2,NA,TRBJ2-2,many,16,TGTGCCAGCAGTGATTGGGGACTTACGAACACCGGGGAGCTGTTTTTT,CASSDWGLTNTGELFF
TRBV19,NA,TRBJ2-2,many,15,TGTGCCAGTAGTAACCGGGGTTTGAACACCGGGGAGCTGTTTTTT,CASSNRGLNTGELFF
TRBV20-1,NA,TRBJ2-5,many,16,TGCAGTGCTAGAGATGTGGATCTCAGGTACCAAGAGACCCAGTACTTC,CSARDVDLRYQETQYF
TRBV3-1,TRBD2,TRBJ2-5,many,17,TGTGCCAGCAGCCAAGTTAGTGGGCTAGCGGGGAACGAGACCCAGTACTTC,CASSQVSGLAGNETQYF
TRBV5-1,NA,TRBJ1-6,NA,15,TGCGCCAGCAGCATCCGGGATAGGTGGCAATCACCCCTCCACTTT,CASSIRDRWQSPLHF
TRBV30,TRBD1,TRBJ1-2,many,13,TGTGCCTGGAGTCCCCAGACAGGGATTGGCTACACCTTC,CAWSPQTGIGYTF
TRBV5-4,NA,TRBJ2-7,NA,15,TGTGCCAGCAGCGCCGGGGGTTCCCTCGTCTACGAGCAGTACTTC,CASSAGGSLVYEQYF
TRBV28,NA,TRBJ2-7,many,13,TGTGCCAGCAGGGAGACGGGGTGGAACGAGCAGTACTTC,CASRETGWNEQYF
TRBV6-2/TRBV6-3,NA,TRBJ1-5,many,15,TGTGCCAGCACCCTGCGACTCGGGAGCGAGCAGCCCCAGCATTTT,CASTLRLGSEQPQHF
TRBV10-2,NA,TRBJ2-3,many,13,TGCGCCAGCATCACCTGGGGCACAGATACGCAGTATTTT,CASITWGTDTQYF
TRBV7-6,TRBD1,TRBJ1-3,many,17,TGTGCCAGCAGCCGCCGTCCGGGACAGACCTCTGGAAACACCATATATTTT,CASSRRPGQTSGNTIYF
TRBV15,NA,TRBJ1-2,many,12,TGTGCCACCAGCAGAGTGGAGGGCGGCTACACCTTC,CATSRVEGGYTF
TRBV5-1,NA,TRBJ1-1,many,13,TGCGCCAGCTCCGCCGTCATGAACACTGAAGCTTTCTTT,CASSAVMNTEAFF
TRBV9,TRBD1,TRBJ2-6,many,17,TGTGCCAGCAGCCCACGACAGGGGGCGGCTGGGGCCAACGTCCTGACTTTC,CASSPRQGAAGANVLTF
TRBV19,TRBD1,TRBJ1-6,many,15,TGTGCCAGTAGAACCGGGACAGGGAATAATTCACCCCTCCACTTT,CASRTGTGNNSPLHF
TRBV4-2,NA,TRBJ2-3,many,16,TGTGCCAGCAGCCAAGTACCAGGGGGGCCGTCTGATACGCAGTATTTT,CASSQVPGGPSDTQYF
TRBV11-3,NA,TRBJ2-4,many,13,TGTGCCAGCAGTGTGGGGGCCAAAAACATTCAGTACTTC,CASSVGAKNIQYF
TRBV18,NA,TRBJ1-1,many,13,TGTGCCAGCTCACCGGGACAGAACACTGAAGCTTTCTTT,CASSPGQNTEAFF
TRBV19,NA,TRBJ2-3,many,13,TGTGCCAGTAGTGTACAGGGAACAGATACGCAGTATTTT,CASSVQGTDTQYF
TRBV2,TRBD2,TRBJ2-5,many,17,TGTGCCAGCAGTGATGGGAAGCGGGGGGTCTTTCGAGAGACCCAGTACTTC,CASSDGKRGVFRETQYF
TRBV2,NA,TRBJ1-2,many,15,TGTGCCAGCAGTGAAAAGGCACGGGCCTATCATGGCTACACCTTC,CASSEKARAYHGYTF
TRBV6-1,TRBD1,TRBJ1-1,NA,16,TGTGCCTGCAGTCGCCGGACAGGGGGAACGGACAATGAAGCTTTCTTT,CACSRRTGGTDNEAFF
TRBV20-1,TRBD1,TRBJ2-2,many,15,TGCAGTGCTAGGAAGACAGGGGCGAACACCGGGGAGCTGTTTTTT,CSARKTGANTGELFF